Shown below are 8 T cell receptor beta chains from a single sample sequenced in a study of multiple sclerosis patients with progressive multifocal leukoencephalopathy. Assay used: immunoSEQ multiplex PCR; TCRdb lists only in-frame clones, some missing. The sample records roughly 30,000 clones, roughly 87% being singletons. Time point in this sample: time of PML onset. This material consisted of PBMCs, taken from a patient treated with natalizumab. These receptors originate from a woman aged 40 to 49 with progressive multifocal leukoencephalopathy.

V and J are TRBV5-5 and TRBJ1-1, with 7 bases that match TRBD1. Germline assignment: CDR1 SGHKS and CDR2 YYEKEE (reference sequence). V lost 4 bases, J lost 0 bases, and 6 bases stayed unmatched. The CDR3 has 15 residues. DNA for the CDR3: TGTGCCAGCAGCCCGGGACAGCGGATGAACACTGAAGCTTTCTTT. Translated: CASSPGQRMNTEAFF.

This clone is labeled as medium-sized. The V gene is TRBV19, the J gene TRBJ1-5; the match to TRBD1 covers 9 bases. Germline values: CDR1 LNHDA, CDR2 SQIVND (reference sequence). The V and J ends lost 6 bases and 6 bases, in that order; junction bases with no gene match: 15. The CDR3 runs 17 residues. CDR3 nucleotides: TGTGCCAGTAGACTGAGCTCCGGGACAGGGAAGGGTCAGCCCCAGCATTTT. Protein sequence: CASRLSSGTGKGQPQHF.

The chain uses TRBV2 and TRBJ1-5; D might be TRBD1 (6 bases). CDR3 length: 15 amino acids. Trimming shortened V by 2 bases and J by 5 bases, and 13 bases separated the two germline ends. Germline V gene sequence: CDR1 SNHLY, CDR2 FYNNEI. The CDR3 coding sequence is TGTGCCAGCAGTGAAAAACAGGGAAACCATCAGCCCCAGCATTTT. Encoded protein: CASSEKQGNHQPQHF.

This clone occurred once. The chain carries TRBV19 and TRBJ2-3, with D maybe TRBD1 (6 bases). This CDR3 region has 13 residues. V was clipped by 11 bases and J by 2 bases, with 14 bases between them. The germline V gene encodes CDR1 LNHDA and CDR2 SQIVND (reference sequence). The CDR3 DNA is TGTGCCGTGGACCGGGACAACACAGATACGCAGTATTTT. Translation: CAVDRDNTDTQYF.

The chain employs TRBV27 and TRBJ2-7; D gene uncertain. There are 14 residues in the CDR3. The V and J ends lost 2 bases and 5 bases respectively, with 13 bases between them. Germline V gene sequence: CDR1 MNHEY, CDR2 SMNVEV (reference sequence). The CDR3: CASSLDMALHEQYF. CDR3 in DNA: TGTGCCAGCAGTTTAGACATGGCGTTGCACGAGCAGTACTTC.

This clone was seen just once. This rearrangement joins TRBV9 to TRBJ2-3, with 9 bases matching TRBD2. Germline trimming cut 4 bases from V and 2 bases from J; bases unmatched to any gene: 5. The CDR3 has 15 amino acids. Per the germline V gene, CDR1 is SGDLS and CDR2 is YYNGEE. CDR3 region: CASSLSGGATDTQYF. Written as DNA, the CDR3 is TGTGCCAGCAGCCTTAGCGGGGGAGCCACAGATACGCAGTATTTT.

As concerns this clone: At one of its ends the junction is not consistent with the germline gene, which may arise from a read error. This rearrangement joins TRBV5-1 to TRBJ1-2; D is uncertain. Germline values: CDR1 SGHRS, CDR2 YFSETQ. This CDR3 comprises 15 residues. CDR3 nucleotides: TGCGCCAGCCGCTTCGTCGTATCTGGAGGTTATGGCTACACCTTC. It translates to CASRFVVSGGYGYTF.

The chain has TRBV7-2 and TRBJ1-6; the match to TRBD1 covers 8 bases. The V segment lost 5 bases and the J segment 7 bases; nucleotides outside the gene matches: 7. This CDR3 contains 15 residues. The V gene's germline CDR1 is SGHTA and CDR2 FQGNSA. The CDR3 loop reads CASSRATGANSPLHF. In nucleotides, the CDR3 is TGTGCCAGCAGCCGCGCGACAGGGGCAAATTCACCCCTCCACTTT.